The present T cell receptor beta chain was sequenced within a study of early T cells in non-severe SARS-CoV-2 infection. In this sample, this clonotype turned up a few times. The V end was cut by 3 bases, the J end by 4 bases, with 10 bases between. Germline assignment: CDR1 KGHDR and CDR2 SFDVKD. The CDR3 is 14 amino acids. Attachment of unique molecular identifiers was made to individual cDNA molecules. Using its own MiXCR run on the 5' RACE reads, TCRdb lists one record per CDR3 protein. The sample yields roughly 63,000 distinct CDR3 sequences, approximately 12% seen once. The sequence derives from an adult who was a healthcare worker with PCR-confirmed SARS-CoV-2 infection or an uninfected control (not recorded which). The donor label of this sample is uncertain. Sequenced here: whole blood, sampled at baseline. V usage is TRBV24-1 and J usage is TRBJ2-3; D remains ambiguous. The CDR3 DNA is TGTGCCACCAGTGATCTCGTTTTGTCAGATACGCAGTATTTT. Its translation is CATSDLVLSDTQYF.